The present entry profiles one TCR beta chain with its context. Gene names and germline refer to mouse. The read gets to within 4 residues of the CDR3 end, and the germline J gene fills in the rest. The CDR3 spans 14 residues. CDR1 SGHND and CDR2 FRSKSL come from the germline V gene. This sample stems from a study of CD8+ T cells in alopecia areata. Following extraction, RNA underwent reverse transcription to cDNA, which served as the sequencing template. The protocol was immunoSEQ multiplex PCR, while the TCRdb copy is restricted to in-frame clones and leaves out a portion. The sample is made up of about 270,000 clones, none counted only once. Sorting relied on CD4, CD8alpha, NKG2D, NKG2ACE and other markers applied to pooled cutaneous lymph node cells.

Sequencing used CD4+ T cells sorted from a lymph node. This receptor was identified in a C3H/HeJ mouse with alopecia areata. Mouse strain MHC haplotype: H2-k. The chain links TRBV15 to TRBJ2-3; TRBD1 aligns across 12 bases. Incomplete CDR3 DNA: TGTGCAGAGGGACAGGGGGCTGGTGCAGAA. Its protein product is CAEGQGAGAE. The whole CDR3 reads CAEGQGAGAETLYF.